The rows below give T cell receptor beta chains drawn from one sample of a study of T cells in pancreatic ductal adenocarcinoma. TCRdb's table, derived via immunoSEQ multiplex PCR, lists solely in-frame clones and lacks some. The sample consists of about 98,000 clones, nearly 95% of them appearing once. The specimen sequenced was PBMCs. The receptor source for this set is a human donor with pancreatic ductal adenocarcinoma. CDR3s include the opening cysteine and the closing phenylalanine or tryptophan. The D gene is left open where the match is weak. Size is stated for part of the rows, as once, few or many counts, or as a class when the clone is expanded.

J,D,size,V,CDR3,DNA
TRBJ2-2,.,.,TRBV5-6,CASSSFTGELFF,TGTGCCAGCAGCTCCTTTACCGGGGAGCTGTTTTTT
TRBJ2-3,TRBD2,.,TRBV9,CASSLAGGAAPPTDTQYF,TGTGCCAGCAGCCTAGCGGGAGGGGCCGCACCCCCCACAGATACGCAGTATTTT
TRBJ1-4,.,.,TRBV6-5,CASSYWGGSPEKLFF,TGTGCCAGCAGTTATTGGGGGGGATCTCCTGAAAAACTGTTTTTT
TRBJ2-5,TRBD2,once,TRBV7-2,CASSLLTSGKETQYF,TGTGCCAGCAGCTTACTGACTAGCGGAAAAGAGACCCAGTACTTC
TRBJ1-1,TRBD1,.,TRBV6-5,CASRLRQGRNTEAFF,TGTGCCAGCAGACTTCGACAGGGTCGGAACACTGAAGCTTTCTTT
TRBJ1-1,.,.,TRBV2,CASSSGTLNTEAFF,TGTGCCAGCAGTTCCGGGACATTGAACACTGAAGCTTTCTTT
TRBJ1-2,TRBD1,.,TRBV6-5,CASSKGQTRGYTF,TGTGCCAGCAGCAAGGGACAGACGAGAGGCTACACCTTC
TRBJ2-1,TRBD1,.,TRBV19,CASSTGTGNQFF,TGTGCCAGTAGTACTGGGACAGGGAATCAGTTCTTC
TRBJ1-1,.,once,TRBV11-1,CASSLAREAGRVPEAFF,TGTGCCAGCAGCTTAGCGCGGGAGGCAGGGAGAGTTCCTGAAGCTTTCTTT
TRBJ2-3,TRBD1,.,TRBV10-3,CAISKTGVGTDTQYF,TGTGCCATCAGTAAGACAGGGGTGGGCACAGATACGCAGTATTTT
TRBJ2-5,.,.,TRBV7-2,CASSPGGPQETQYF,TGTGCCAGCAGCCCCGGGGGGCCGCAAGAGACCCAGTACTTC
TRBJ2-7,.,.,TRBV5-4,CASSSGTLLYEQYF,TGTGCCAGCAGCTCCGGGACTCTACTTTACGAGCAGTACTTC
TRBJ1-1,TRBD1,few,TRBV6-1,CASNRQGLEAFF,TGTGCCAGCAATCGACAGGGTCTTGAAGCTTTCTTT
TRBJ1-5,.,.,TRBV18,CASSPAGNGNQPQHF,TGTGCCAGCTCACCAGCGGGGAATGGCAATCAGCCCCAGCATTTT
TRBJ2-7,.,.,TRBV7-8,CASSTRVSYEQYF,TGTGCCAGCAGCACGAGAGTCTCCTACGAGCAGTACTTC
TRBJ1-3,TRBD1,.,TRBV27,CASRRTGAGNTIYF,TGTGCCAGCAGACGTACAGGGGCTGGAAACACCATATATTTT
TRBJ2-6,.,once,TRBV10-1,CASSVRELSSGANVLTF,TGCGCCAGCAGTGTTCGGGAACTGAGCTCTGGGGCCAACGTCCTGACTTTC
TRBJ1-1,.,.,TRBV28,CAGGVGPRYTEAFF,TGTGCCGGTGGTGTGGGGCCAAGGTACACTGAAGCTTTCTTT
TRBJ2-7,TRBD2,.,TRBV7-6,CASSPLRGGRIGDEQYF,TGTGCCAGCAGCCCCCTCAGGGGCGGGAGGATAGGCGACGAGCAGTACTTC
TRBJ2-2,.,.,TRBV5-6,CASSLLPSANTGELFF,TGTGCCAGCAGCTTGTTGCCTAGCGCTAACACCGGGGAGCTGTTTTTT
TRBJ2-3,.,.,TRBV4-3,CASSPTDFADTQYF,TGCGCCAGCAGCCCGACAGACTTCGCAGATACGCAGTATTTT
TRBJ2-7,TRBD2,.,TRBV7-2,CASSLGLAGGYEQYF,TGTGCCAGCAGCTTAGGACTAGCGGGCGGCTACGAGCAGTACTTC
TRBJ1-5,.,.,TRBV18,CASSPLIDQPQHF,TGTGCCAGCTCACCCTTGATAGATCAGCCCCAGCATTTT
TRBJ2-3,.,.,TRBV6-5,CASSYWGEVGDTQYF,TGTGCCAGCAGTTACTGGGGGGAAGTTGGAGATACGCAGTATTTT
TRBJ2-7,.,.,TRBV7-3,CASSLSTPEPRDEQYF,TGTGCCAGCAGCCTATCGACCCCTGAGCCTCGGGACGAGCAGTACTTC
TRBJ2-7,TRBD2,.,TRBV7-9,CASSLGGVWTSVHEQYF,TGTGCCAGCAGCTTAGGTGGAGTTTGGACTAGCGTACACGAGCAGTACTTC
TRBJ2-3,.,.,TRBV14,CASSPRDTGTDTQYF,TGTGCCAGCAGCCCTCGAGACACTGGCACAGATACGCAGTATTTT
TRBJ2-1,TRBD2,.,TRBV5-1,CASSAGTSGRNEQFF,TGCGCCAGCAGCGCTGGGACTAGCGGGAGGAATGAGCAGTTCTTC
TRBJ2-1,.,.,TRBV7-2,CASSLRGIAYNEQFF,TGTGCCAGCAGCTTGAGAGGGATCGCCTACAATGAGCAGTTCTTC
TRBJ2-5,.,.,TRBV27,CASSSGQETQYF,TGTGCCAGCAGTTCAGGGCAAGAGACCCAGTACTTC
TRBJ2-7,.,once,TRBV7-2,CASSPPLEYEQYF,TGTGCCAGCAGCCCGCCACTAGAATACGAGCAGTACTTC
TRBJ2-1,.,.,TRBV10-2,CASSEWQGILNEQFF,TGCGCCAGCAGTGAGTGGCAGGGGATCCTCAATGAGCAGTTCTTC
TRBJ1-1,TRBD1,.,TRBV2,CASSIQGALSEAFF,TGTGCCAGCAGCATACAGGGGGCGCTTTCTGAAGCTTTCTTT
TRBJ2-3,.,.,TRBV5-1,CASSFEGAVGGVNTDTQYF,TGCGCCAGCAGCTTTGAAGGGGCGGTTGGCGGAGTTAACACAGATACGCAGTATTTT
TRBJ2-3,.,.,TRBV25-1,CASSVAGTDTQYF,TGTGCCAGCAGTGTGGCCGGCACAGATACGCAGTATTTT
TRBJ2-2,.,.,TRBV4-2,CASSHFPVRELFF,TGTGCCAGCAGCCACTTTCCAGTGCGGGAGCTGTTTTTT
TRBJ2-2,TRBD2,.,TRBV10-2,CASRTSGTNTGELFF,TGCGCCAGCAGGACTAGCGGGACCAACACCGGGGAGCTGTTTTTT
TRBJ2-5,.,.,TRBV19,CASRMGETQYF,TGTGCCAGTAGGATGGGCGAGACCCAGTACTTC
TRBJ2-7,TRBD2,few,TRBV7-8,CASRPGLQSYEQYF,TGTGCCAGCAGGCCGGGACTACAGTCCTACGAGCAGTACTTC
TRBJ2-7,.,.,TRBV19,CASITLPRTVRDTYEQYF,TGTGCCAGTATCACCCTCCCCCGGACAGTACGGGATACCTACGAGCAGTACTTC
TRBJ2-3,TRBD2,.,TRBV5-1,CASSLSTSGTDTQYF,TGCGCCAGCAGCTTGTCAACTAGCGGCACAGATACGCAGTATTTT
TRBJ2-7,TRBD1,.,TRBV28,CASSLSQGAYEQYF,TGTGCCAGCAGTCTCTCCCAGGGGGCCTACGAGCAGTACTTC
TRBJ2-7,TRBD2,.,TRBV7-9,CASSLSPRTSQYEQYF,TGTGCCAGCAGCTTATCCCCTCGGACTAGTCAGTACGAGCAGTACTTC
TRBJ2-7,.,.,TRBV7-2,CASSLETGWEQYF,TGTGCCAGCAGCTTAGAAACAGGTTGGGAGCAGTACTTC
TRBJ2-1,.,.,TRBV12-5,CASGSVNEQFF,TGTGCTAGTGGATCCGTCAATGAGCAGTTCTTC
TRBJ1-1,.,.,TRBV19,CASREIGGARTEAFF,TGTGCCAGTAGGGAAATCGGGGGGGCTCGCACTGAAGCTTTCTTT
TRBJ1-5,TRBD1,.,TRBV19,CASIHRGLISNQPQHF,TGTGCCAGTATCCACAGGGGGCTTATAAGCAATCAGCCCCAGCATTTT
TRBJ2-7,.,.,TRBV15,CATSRGGSMSYEQYF,TGTGCCACCAGCAGAGGAGGAAGTATGTCCTACGAGCAGTACTTC
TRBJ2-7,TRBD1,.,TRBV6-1,CASSAYRGTNYEQYF,TGTGCCAGCAGTGCTTACAGGGGAACCAACTACGAGCAGTACTTC
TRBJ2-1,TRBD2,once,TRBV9,CASSPSGSPYNEQFF,TGTGCCAGCAGCCCCAGCGGGAGCCCCTACAATGAGCAGTTCTTC
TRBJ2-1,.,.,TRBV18,CASSPPGGTYEQFF,TGTGCCAGCTCACCGCCTGGCGGGACCTATGAGCAGTTCTTC